Presented here are 20 T cell receptor beta chains from one specimen sequenced in a study of blood T cell repertoires in COVID-19. Repertoires were generated with immunoSEQ multiplex PCR, while TCRdb's copy carries only in-frame clones and drops some. The table has under 200,000 clones, around 81% seen once. The source material was peripheral blood. The receptors originated from a man in his sixties with COVID-19, enrolled during active disease.

The CDR3 is CASSLDGQGSSEKLFF. CDR3 DNA sequence: TGCGCCAGCAGCTTGGACGGACAGGGGAGTAGTGAAAAACTGTTTTTT. This rearrangement joins TRBV5-1 to TRBJ1-4; 9 bases map to TRBD1. The CDR3 is 16 residues long. Germline CDR1 and CDR2: SGHRS and YFSETQ. The V gene end was trimmed by 0 bases and the J gene end by 7 bases; junction bases not matched to a gene: 7.

The chain recombines TRBV7-3 with TRBJ2-2; a possible D gene is TRBD2 (5 bases). Between the trimmed V and J ends, which lost 3 bases and 0 bases, there was a span of 8 bases. This CDR3 spans 15 amino acids. Germline lookup yields CDR1 SGHTA and CDR2 FQGTGA. The DNA of the CDR3 is TGTGCCAGCAGCTTCGCGGGCCCGAACACCGGGGAGCTGTTTTTT. This encodes CASSFAGPNTGELFF.

This chain links TRBV6-5 with TRBJ1-1; a possible D gene is TRBD1 (5 bases). This CDR3 spans 14 amino acids. V lost 4 bases, J lost 1 base, and 10 bases lay in between. Germline V gives CDR1 MNHEY, CDR2 SVGAGI. In DNA form, the CDR3 reads TGTGCCAGCAGTTGGGACGGGAGGAACACTGAAGCTTTCTTT. Amino acid sequence: CASSWDGRNTEAFF.

The rearrangement joins TRBV7-9 to TRBJ1-3, with 7 bases aligning to TRBD1. After removal of 3 bases from V and 1 base from J, the junction contained 3 bases not matched to a gene. CDR1 and CDR2 (germline): SEHNR, FQNEAQ (reference sequence). This CDR3 contains 15 residues. The CDR3 region has the DNA TGTGCCAGCAGCTTTCAGGGGGGTTCTGGAAACACCATATATTTT. This gives the protein CASSFQGGSGNTIYF.

The chain recombines TRBV9 with TRBJ2-7, with 11 bases matching TRBD2. The ends lost 4 bases at V and 2 bases at J; junction bases unmatched: 2. CDR1 is SGDLS and CDR2 is YYNGEE in the germline V gene. This CDR3 region has 14 residues. CDR3 DNA: TGTGCCAGCAGCCTAGCGGGGGGAGCCTACGAGCAGTACTTC. It is translated as CASSLAGGAYEQYF.

The CDR3 region is CASRTREDTQYF. Here the CDR3 DNA reads TGTGCCAGCAGAACGAGGGAAGATACGCAGTATTTT. V gene TRBV27 combines with J gene TRBJ2-3, with D maybe TRBD2 (5 bases). Trimming took off 6 bases at V and 5 bases at J, with 9 bases between the two ends. This CDR3 spans 12 amino acids. Per germline, CDR1 MNHEY and CDR2 SMNVEV (reference sequence).

This clone has a single count. The CDR3 protein is CASSPNSDNEQFF. In DNA form, the CDR3 reads TGTGCCAGCTCACCTAACAGTGACAATGAGCAGTTCTTC. The chain recombines TRBV18 with TRBJ2-1, with D unresolved. Trimming removed 3 bases from V and 5 bases from J, with 8 bases in between. Germline lookup yields CDR1 KGHSH and CDR2 LQKENI. The CDR3 contains 13 residues. Using reference TRBV18 and TRBJ2-1 for the parts outside the CDR3, the full variable domain is NAGVMQNPRHLVRRRGQEARLRCSPMKGHSHVYWYRQLPEEGLKFMVYLQKENIIDESGMPKERFSAEFPKEGPSILRIQQVVRGDSAAYFCASSPNSDNEQFFGPGTRLTVL.

The chain has TRBV5-4 and TRBJ1-3, with TRBD1 matching 9 bases. The CDR3 length is 16 residues. Germline V CDR1 and CDR2: SGHNT, YYREEE (reference sequence). Trimming cost V 4 bases and J 5 bases; bases outside gene matches: 10. The CDR3 DNA sequence: TGTGCCAGCAGCACCCTGGGGACAGGGAGGAGAAACACCATATATTTT. This codes for CASSTLGTGRRNTIYF.

The chain links TRBV5-4 to TRBJ2-7; TRBD2 agrees at 8 bases. Looked up from germline, CDR1 is SGHNT and CDR2 is YYREEE (reference sequence). The CDR3 has 15 amino acids. V was clipped by 0 bases and J by 5 bases; unmatched bases: 7. CDR3 sequence: CASSLVAGSRNEQYF. The CDR3, as DNA: TGTGCCAGCAGCTTGGTAGCGGGGTCCCGGAACGAGCAGTACTTC.

The chain employs TRBV5-1 and TRBJ1-2; D is ambiguous. The CDR3 is made up of 14 amino acids. The germline gives CDR1 SGHRS, CDR2 YFSETQ. The ends were cut back, 0 bases at V and 8 bases at J, with 14 bases in the middle. CDR3 in DNA: TGCGCCAGCAGCTTGGAGTCGGGGATAGACGGCTACACCTTC. Protein product: CASSLESGIDGYTF.

The DNA of the CDR3 is TGTGCCAGCAGTTTAAGGGGGGGCCTAAGCAATCAGCCCCAGCATTTT. Translating it yields CASSLRGGLSNQPQHF. J is TRBJ1-5 and V is TRBV28; tentatively, D is TRBD1 (6 bases). V lost 2 bases and J 1 base, leaving 12 bases between the germline ends. The CDR3 is 16 residues long. Looked up from germline, CDR1 is MDHEN and CDR2 is SYDVKM.

This clone was seen once. The genes are TRBV5-1 and TRBJ2-1, with 10 bases aligning to TRBD2. The ends lost 5 bases at V and 1 base at J; junction bases unmatched: 3. This CDR3 comprises 15 residues. Germline V gives CDR1 SGHRS, CDR2 YFSETQ. Here the CDR3 DNA reads TGCGCCAGCAGTGAACTAGCGGGGTCCTACAATGAGCAGTTCTTC. Its protein is CASSELAGSYNEQFF.

The chain uses TRBV18 and TRBJ2-7, with 12 positions matching TRBD1. The CDR3 has 17 amino acids. The germline V gene encodes CDR1 KGHSH and CDR2 LQKENI. V was pared by 4 bases and J by 2 bases, with 9 bases of the junction left unmatched. DNA of the CDR3: TGTGCCAGCTCACACGGGAGGGACAGGGGGCACCCCTACGAGCAGTACTTC. Translating gives CASSHGRDRGHPYEQYF.

The V gene is TRBV10-3, the J gene TRBJ1-4, with no clear D. With 6 bases removed from V and 0 bases from J, the gap between germline ends came to 8 bases. The length of the CDR3 is 14 residues. In germline, CDR1 is ENHRY, CDR2 SYGVKD. This CDR3 is CAIRGVATNEKLFF. The CDR3 DNA follows: TGTGCCATCAGGGGAGTCGCAACTAATGAAAAACTGTTTTTT.

The rearrangement joins TRBV5-1 to TRBJ1-3, with D possibly matching TRBD1 (5 bases). Germline V gene lookup returns CDR1 SGHRS and CDR2 YFSETQ. The CDR3 length is 16 residues. Trimming took off 0 bases at V and 2 bases at J, with 12 bases between the two ends. The CDR3 reads CASSLEGAQAGNTIYF. Here the CDR3 DNA reads TGCGCCAGCAGCTTGGAAGGGGCGCAGGCTGGAAACACCATATATTTT. Looking up the rest from reference TRBV5-1 and TRBJ1-3 gives the full variable domain: KAGVTQTPRYLIKTRGQQVTLSCSPISGHRSVSWYQQTPGQGLQFLFEYFSETQRNKGNFPGRFSGRQFSNSRSEMNVSTLELGDSALYLCASSLEGAQAGNTIYFGEGSWLTVV.

This clone showed up just once. The same CDR3 also results from other DNA sequences found in this sample. The chain has TRBV5-4 and TRBJ1-2; 8 bases are shared with TRBD1. Looked up from germline, CDR1 is SGHNT and CDR2 is YYREEE (reference sequence). The CDR3 contains 14 residues. Trimming took 1 base from V and 1 from J; bases not matched to a gene: 0. CDR3 nucleotide sequence: TGTGCCAGCAGCTTGACAGGGGGTAACTATGGCTACACCTTC. As protein: CASSLTGGNYGYTF.

The chain couples TRBV18 to TRBJ2-7; tentative D call: TRBD2 (6 bases). This CDR3 has 15 residues. Germline V CDR1 and CDR2: KGHSH, LQKENI. Trimming removed 4 bases from V and 5 bases from J, with 18 bases in between. CDR3 sequence (DNA): TGTGCCAGCTCACGTCCGGGACTGGATACCAACGAGCAGTACTTC. Residues: CASSRPGLDTNEQYF.

This sequence joins TRBV19 and TRBJ1-5, with 7 bases lining up with TRBD1. V lost 6 bases to trimming and J lost 6 bases; unmatched junction nucleotides: 8. This CDR3 has 14 amino acids. Per germline, CDR1 LNHDA and CDR2 SQIVND (reference sequence). The CDR3 spells CASRTTGEGQPQHF. The CDR3, as DNA: TGTGCCAGTAGAACTACAGGGGAAGGTCAGCCCCAGCATTTT.

The rearrangement links TRBV5-6 to TRBJ1-1; D is ambiguous. Germline CDR1 SGHDT, CDR2 YYEEEE. The V end lost 5 bases, the J end lost 4 bases, and 18 bases lay between the germline ends. The CDR3 runs to 15 residues. The CDR3 sequence is CASRLNRLDGTEAFF. CDR3 nucleotides: TGTGCCAGCAGACTCAACCGACTGGATGGCACTGAAGCTTTCTTT. The whole variable domain, filled in from reference TRBV5-6 and TRBJ1-1, reads DAGVTQSPTHLIKTRGQQVTLRCSPKSGHDTVSWYQQALGQGPQFIFQYYEEEERQRGNFPDRFSGHQFPNYSSELNVNALLLGDSALYLCASRLNRLDGTEAFFGQGTRLTVV.

This chain joins TRBV5-1 and TRBJ2-7; D may be TRBD1 (5 bases). V shed 2 bases and J shed 6 bases, with 6 bases lying between them. Germline-derived CDR1 and CDR2 are SGHRS and YFSETQ. This CDR3 is built from 11 residues. Here the CDR3 DNA reads TGCGCCAGCAGCTTAACAGGCGAGCAGTACTTC. It codes for CASSLTGEQYF.